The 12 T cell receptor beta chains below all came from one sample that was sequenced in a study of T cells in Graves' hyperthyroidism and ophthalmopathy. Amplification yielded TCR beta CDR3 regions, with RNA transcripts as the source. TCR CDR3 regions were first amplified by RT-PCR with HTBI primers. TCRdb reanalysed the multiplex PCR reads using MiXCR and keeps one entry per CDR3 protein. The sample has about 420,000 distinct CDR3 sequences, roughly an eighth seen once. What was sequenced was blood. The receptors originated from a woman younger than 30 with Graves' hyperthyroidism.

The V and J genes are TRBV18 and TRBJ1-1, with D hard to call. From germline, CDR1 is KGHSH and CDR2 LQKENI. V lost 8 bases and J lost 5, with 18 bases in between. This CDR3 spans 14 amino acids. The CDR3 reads CASQKSGKDTEAFF. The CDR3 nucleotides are TGTGCCAGCCAAAAGTCGGGGAAAGATACTGAAGCTTTCTTT.

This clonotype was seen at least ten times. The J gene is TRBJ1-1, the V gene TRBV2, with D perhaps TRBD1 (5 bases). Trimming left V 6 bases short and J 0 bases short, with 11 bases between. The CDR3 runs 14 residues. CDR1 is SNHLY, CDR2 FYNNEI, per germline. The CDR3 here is CASSGDYMNTEAFF. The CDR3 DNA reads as TGTGCCAGCAGCGGGGACTACATGAACACTGAAGCTTTCTTT.

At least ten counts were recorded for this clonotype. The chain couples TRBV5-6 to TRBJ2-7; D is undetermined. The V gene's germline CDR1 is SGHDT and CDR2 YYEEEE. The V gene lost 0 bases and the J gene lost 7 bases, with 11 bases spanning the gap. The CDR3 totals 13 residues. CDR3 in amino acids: CASSLDGLGEQYF. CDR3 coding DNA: TGTGCCAGCAGCTTGGACGGCTTGGGGGAGCAGTACTTC. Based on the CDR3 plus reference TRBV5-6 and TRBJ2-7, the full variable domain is DAGVTQSPTHLIKTRGQQVTLRCSPKSGHDTVSWYQQALGQGPQFIFQYYEEEERQRGNFPDRFSGHQFPNYSSELNVNALLLGDSALYLCASSLDGLGEQYFGPGTRLTVT.

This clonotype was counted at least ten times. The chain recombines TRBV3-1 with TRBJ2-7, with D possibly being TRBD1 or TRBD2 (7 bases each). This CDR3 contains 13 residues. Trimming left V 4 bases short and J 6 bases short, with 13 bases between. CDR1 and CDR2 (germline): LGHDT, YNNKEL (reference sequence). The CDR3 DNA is TGTGCCAGCAGCCGAACAGGGGAGGGCGAGCAGTACTTC. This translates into CASSRTGEGEQYF.

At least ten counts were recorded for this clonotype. CDR3 DNA: TGTGCCAGCAGCAGCGGGATTCAAGAGACCCAGTACTTC. It codes for CASSSGIQETQYF. The chain combines TRBV9 with TRBJ2-5, with 7 nucleotides matching TRBD2. The CDR3 runs to 13 residues. Germline V gives CDR1 SGDLS, CDR2 YYNGEE. Trimming at V came to 4 bases and at J to 2 bases, leaving 2 bases not matched to a gene. Full variable domain (missing parts from reference TRBV9 and TRBJ2-5): DSGVTQTPKHLITATGQRVTLRCSPRSGDLSVYWYQQSLDQGLQFLIQYYNGEERAKGNILERFSAQQFPDLHSELNLSSLELGDSALYFCASSSGIQETQYFGPGTRLLVL.

The CDR3: CASSPISGRLHEQFF. The CDR3, as DNA: TGTGCCAGCAGCCCTATTAGCGGGAGGTTGCATGAGCAGTTCTTC. J is TRBJ2-1 and V is TRBV7-8, with 10 nucleotides matching TRBD2. V shed 5 bases, J shed 8 bases, and the junction held 9 bases outside the gene matches. The CDR3 is 15 amino acids. Germline V gene sequence: CDR1 SGHVS, CDR2 FQNEAQ.

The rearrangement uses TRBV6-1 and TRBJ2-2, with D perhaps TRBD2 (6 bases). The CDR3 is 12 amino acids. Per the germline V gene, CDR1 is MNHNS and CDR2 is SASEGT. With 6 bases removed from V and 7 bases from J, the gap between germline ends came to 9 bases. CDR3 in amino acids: CASSGGGGELFF. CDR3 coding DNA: TGTGCCAGCAGCGGGGGTGGCGGGGAGCTGTTTTTT.

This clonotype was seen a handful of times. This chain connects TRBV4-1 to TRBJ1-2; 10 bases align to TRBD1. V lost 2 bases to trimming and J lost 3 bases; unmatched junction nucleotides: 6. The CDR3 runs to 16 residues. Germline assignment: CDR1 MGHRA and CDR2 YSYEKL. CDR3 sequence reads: CASSQTPDRGYYGYTF. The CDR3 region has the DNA TGCGCCAGCAGCCAAACCCCGGACAGGGGGTACTATGGCTACACCTTC.

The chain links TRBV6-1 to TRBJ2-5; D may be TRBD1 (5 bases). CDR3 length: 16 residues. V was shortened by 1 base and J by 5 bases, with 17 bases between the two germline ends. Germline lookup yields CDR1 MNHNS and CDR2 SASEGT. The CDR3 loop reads CASSEVGRDVAETQYF. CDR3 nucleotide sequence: TGTGCCAGCAGTGAAGTAGGCAGGGATGTGGCGGAGACCCAGTACTTC.

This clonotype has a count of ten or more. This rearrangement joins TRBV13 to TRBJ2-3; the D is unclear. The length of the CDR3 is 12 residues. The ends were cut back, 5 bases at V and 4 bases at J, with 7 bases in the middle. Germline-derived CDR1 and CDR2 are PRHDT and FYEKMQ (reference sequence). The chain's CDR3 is CASSVFADTQYF. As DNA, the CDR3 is TGTGCCAGCAGCGTTTTCGCAGATACGCAGTATTTT.

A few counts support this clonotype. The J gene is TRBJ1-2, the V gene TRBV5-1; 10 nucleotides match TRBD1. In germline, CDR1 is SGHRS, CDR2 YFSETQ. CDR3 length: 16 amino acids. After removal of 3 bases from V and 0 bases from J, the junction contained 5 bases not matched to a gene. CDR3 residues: CASSSGQGGANYGYTF. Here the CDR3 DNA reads TGCGCCAGCAGCTCCGGACAGGGGGGAGCTAACTATGGCTACACCTTC.

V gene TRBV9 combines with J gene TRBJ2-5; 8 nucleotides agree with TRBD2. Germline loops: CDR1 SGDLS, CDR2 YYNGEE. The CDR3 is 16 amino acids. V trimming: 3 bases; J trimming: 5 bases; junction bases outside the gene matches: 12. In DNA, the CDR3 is TGTGCCAGCAGCGCCGGGGGGGGCAGGCAGGGGGAGACCCAGTACTTC. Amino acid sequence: CASSAGGGRQGETQYF.